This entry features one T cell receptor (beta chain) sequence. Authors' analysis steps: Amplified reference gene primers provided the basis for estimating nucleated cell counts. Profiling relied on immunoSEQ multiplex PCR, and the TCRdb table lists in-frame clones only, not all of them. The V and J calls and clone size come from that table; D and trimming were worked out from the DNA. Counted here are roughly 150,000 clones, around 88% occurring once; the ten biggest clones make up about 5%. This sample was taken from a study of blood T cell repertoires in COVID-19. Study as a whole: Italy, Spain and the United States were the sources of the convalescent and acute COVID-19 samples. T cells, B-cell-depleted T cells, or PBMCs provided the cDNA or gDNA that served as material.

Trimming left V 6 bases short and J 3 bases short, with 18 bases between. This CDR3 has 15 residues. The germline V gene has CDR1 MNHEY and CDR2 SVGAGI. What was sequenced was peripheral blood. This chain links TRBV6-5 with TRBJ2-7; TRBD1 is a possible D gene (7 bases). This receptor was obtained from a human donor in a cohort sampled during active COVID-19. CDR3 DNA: TGTGCCAGCAGCAGGCGGGGACAGAGAATCTACGAGCAGTACTTC. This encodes CASSRRGQRIYEQYF.